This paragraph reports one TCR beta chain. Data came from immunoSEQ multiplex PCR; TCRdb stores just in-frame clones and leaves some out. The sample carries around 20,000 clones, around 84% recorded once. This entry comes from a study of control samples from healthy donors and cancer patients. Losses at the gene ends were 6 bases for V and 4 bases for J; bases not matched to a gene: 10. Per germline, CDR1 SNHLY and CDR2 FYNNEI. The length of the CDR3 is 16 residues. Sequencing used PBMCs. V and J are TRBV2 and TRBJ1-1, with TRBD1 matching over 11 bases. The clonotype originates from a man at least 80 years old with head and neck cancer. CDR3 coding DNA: TGTGCCAGCAGCGATCCTAGGACAGGGGGCTTCACTGAAGCTTTCTTT. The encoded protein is CASSDPRTGGFTEAFF.